The 3 T cell receptor beta chains below all came from one sample that was sequenced in a study of Ad26.COV2.S vaccination and SARS-CoV-2 variants. The data were produced by immunoSEQ multiplex PCR, yet TCRdb's version contains in-frame clones alone and is incomplete. This sample carries some 330,000 clones, 90% of them seen once, and the ten largest clones take around 5%. Noted treatment: 19 received Ad26.COV2.S at low or high dose, single or two shots; roughly five received placebo; per-sample allocation not given. Following the first vaccine or placebo injection, samples were taken on day 63. Material: peripheral blood, obtained in a trial of Ad26.COV2.S vaccine versus placebo. The receptors originated from a person aged 18 to 65 who received the Ad26.COV2.S COVID-19 vaccine or a placebo.

This clone was seen once. CDR3 residues: CASNWEGAVGELFF. CDR3 coding DNA: TGTGCCAGCAACTGGGAGGGGGCTGTCGGGGAGCTGTTTTTT. The chain is built from TRBV25-1 and TRBJ2-2, with D perhaps being TRBD1 or TRBD2 (7 bases each). This CDR3 region has 14 residues. Trimming took off 7 bases at V and 7 bases at J, with 16 bases between the two ends. The V gene's germline CDR1 is MGHDK and CDR2 SYGVNS.

The V call is TRBV5-6, the J call TRBJ1-1; no definite D call. Trimming stripped 2 bases from V and 6 bases from J, with 8 bases between. From germline, CDR1 is SGHDT and CDR2 YYEEEE. This CDR3 is 12 amino acids long. The CDR3 here is CASSFGLAEAFF. CDR3 nucleotide sequence: TGTGCCAGCAGCTTCGGCTTGGCTGAAGCTTTCTTT.

V gene TRBV6-6 combines with J gene TRBJ1-4, with D unclear. V gave up 8 bases and J gave up 2 bases, with 6 bases separating them. The CDR3 has 12 residues. Germline V lookup: CDR1 MNHNY, CDR2 SVGAGI (reference sequence). CDR3 loop: CASGDTNEKLFF. The CDR3 DNA is TGTGCCAGCGGGGATACTAATGAAAAACTGTTTTTT.